The clone carrying this T cell receptor beta chain was observed a single time. The CDR3 spans 15 residues. V was clipped by 2 bases and J by 0 bases, with 10 bases between them. Germline V lookup: CDR1 LNHDA, CDR2 SQIVND (reference sequence). Healthy donors served as the controls. They were matched for age and sex. This entry is derived from a study of CD8 T cells in Susac syndrome. RNA was extracted with the RNeasy kit, and a quantity of about 0.45 to 1 ug was reverse transcribed using random hexamers. TCRdb reprocessed the immunoSEQ multiplex PCR reads via MiXCR and lists one record per CDR3 protein. The table shows about 120,000 distinct CDR3 sequences, with around 93% occurring only once.

This rearrangement joins TRBV19 to TRBJ1-1; D remains unclear. Sample: CD8+ T cells from PBMCs. The sequence was obtained from a human donor in good health. The CDR3: CASSISRNLNTEAFF. The CDR3 region has the DNA TGTGCCAGTAGTATAAGCAGAAACTTGAACACTGAAGCTTTCTTT.